This TCR beta chain was captured in a study of metastatic and nonmetastatic thyroid tumors. Background on the study: The study looked at repertoires side by side in blood and in tumor or nodule tissue from malignant and benign thyroid patients.

Study-level results: TCR beta diversity was reportedly significantly higher in malignant thyroid tumors than benign nodules, in blood and tumor.

As processed by the authors: Clinicopathological groups of papillary thyroid cancer showed CDR3 differences that were used to build a distant-metastasis classifier. TCRdb re-processed the PCR reads through MiXCR. It is TCRdb's table, rather than the study itself, that gives the V and J calls and clone size. In the table there are tens of thousands of clones, roughly 13% of which are singletons. This clone was counted at least ten times. Its antigen remains unidentified. Before thyroid surgery, none of the patients had received any treatment. The specimen was blood. The clonotype was recovered from a female donor with papillary thyroid cancer or a benign thyroid nodule (not recorded which). Some clones in this sample may be carry-over from other donors' samples.

The CDR3 reads CASSSSGQNTGELFF. The CDR3, as DNA: TGTGCCAGCAGCTCCAGCGGGCAGAACACCGGGGAGCTGTTTTTT. V is TRBV11-1 and J is TRBJ2-2; the D gene is possibly TRBD2 (6 bases). The germline V and J ends were trimmed by 4 bases and 1 base, with 10 bases remaining between them. Germline CDR1 SGHAT, CDR2 FQDESV (reference sequence). This CDR3 has 15 amino acids.